This record looks at one T cell receptor beta chain sequence and its context. The antigen is not known. With 4 bases removed from V and 8 bases from J, the gap between germline ends came to 15 bases. CDR3 length: 14 residues. Looked up from germline, CDR1 is MNHEY and CDR2 is SMNVEV (reference sequence). This specimen comes from a study of CD8 T cells in Susac syndrome. Random hexamers were used to reverse transcribe about 0.45 to 1 ug of RNA. Via MiXCR, TCRdb re-called the immunoSEQ multiplex PCR reads, giving one row per CDR3 protein. The data hold almost 450,000 distinct CDR3 sequences, with around 85% observed a single time. Findings and caveats of the study: The study conceded that relatively few individuals underwent its TCR sequencing and HLA analysis.

This clonotype was sampled from a human donor with multiple sclerosis. Material for sequencing was CD8+ T cells from PBMCs. The V call is TRBV27, the J call TRBJ2-1; tentative D call: TRBD2 (5 bases). Here the CDR3 reads CASSSPFPGDEQFF. The DNA for the CDR3 is TGTGCCAGCAGTTCCCCATTTCCCGGGGATGAGCAGTTCTTC.